The clone carrying this TCR beta chain occurred a few times. The identical CDR3 is also encoded by other nucleotide sequences in the sample. The record originates from a study of shared clonotypes between healthy human individuals. The donors were adults (healthy and HIV-negative) with no recent acute infections or vaccinations. In the CD4+ fraction, cells were divided into CD45RA+ naive and CD45RA-negative memory subsets. The data were produced by immunoSEQ multiplex PCR, yet TCRdb's version contains in-frame clones alone and is incomplete. The sample comprises 2,500,000 or so clones, around nine tenths of which are singletons, and about 0.13% rests with the top ten. Germline values: CDR1 MDHEN, CDR2 SYDVKM. The V end lost 3 bases, the J end lost 4 bases, and 9 bases lay between the germline ends. This CDR3 has 13 residues.

This sequence originates from a man younger than 35 in good health. Sequencing was carried out using naive CD4+ T cells sorted from blood. Subset reported: CD45RA+ positively selected. The V gene is TRBV28, the J gene TRBJ1-1; no clear D. CDR3 region: CASSLRVGTEAFF. As DNA, the CDR3 is TGTGCCAGCAGTTTGAGGGTTGGCACTGAAGCTTTCTTT.